Shown below are 5 T cell receptor beta chains from a single sample sequenced in a study of cytomegalovirus exposure and HLA in healthy donors. PCR used 60 Vbeta primers and 13 Jbeta primers. Measured with immunoSEQ multiplex PCR; TCRdb has only the in-frame clones, and not every one. Its table lists 40,000 to 60,000 clones. Sequencing was carried out using PBMCs. The receptors derive from a man aged 35 to 55 in good health and CMV-seropositive.

V and J are TRBV28 and TRBJ1-5; 7 bases match TRBD1. V dropped 6 bases and J dropped 8; count of bases not matched to a gene: 10. CDR3 length: 14 amino acids. Germline V gene lookup returns CDR1 MDHEN and CDR2 SYDVKM. In DNA, the CDR3 is TGTGCCAGCAGCTTCCGACAGGGTAAGGAGCCCCAGCATTTT. This encodes CASSFRQGKEPQHF.

The J gene is TRBJ1-1, the V gene TRBV28, with a tentative D call TRBD1 (6 bases). CDR1 MDHEN and CDR2 SYDVKM come from the germline V gene. V dropped 4 bases and J dropped 0 bases, with 15 bases sitting between them. The CDR3 is 16 residues long. This chain's CDR3 is CASSWPQDRLNTEAFF. DNA of the CDR3: TGTGCCAGCAGTTGGCCCCAGGACAGACTGAACACTGAAGCTTTCTTT.

J is TRBJ2-1 and V is TRBV19, with D perhaps matching TRBD2 (6 bases). The ends were cut back, 10 bases at V and 11 bases at J, with 15 bases in the middle. Germline CDR1 LNHDA, CDR2 SQIVND (reference sequence). There are 11 residues in the CDR3. This chain's CDR3 is CATLSEGKQFF. CDR3 nucleotides: TGTGCCACCCTCTCGGAGGGTAAGCAGTTCTTC.

The CDR3 DNA sequence: TGTGCCAGCAGCCAAGGGTCAGGGAGCAATCAGCCCCAGCATTTT. Protein: CASSQGSGSNQPQHF. V usage is TRBV4-2 and J usage is TRBJ1-5, with D tentatively TRBD1 (5 bases). CDR1 LGHNA and CDR2 YNFKEQ come from the germline V gene. V dropped 1 base and J dropped 1 base, with 8 bases sitting between them. The CDR3 sequence is 15 residues long.

The CDR3 region has the DNA TGTGCCAGCAGCTTCTATGGGGCCAACGTCCTGACTTTC. As protein: CASSFYGANVLTF. J is TRBJ2-6 and V is TRBV7-2; the D is unclear. Germline V gives CDR1 SGHTA, CDR2 FQGNSA. Trimming took 3 bases from V and 3 from J, leaving 3 bases between them. This CDR3 is 13 amino acids long.